The clone carrying this T cell receptor (beta chain) was found a few times. The CDR3 covers 18 residues. Germline V CDR1 and CDR2: MGHRA, YSYEKL. The germline V and J ends were trimmed by 4 bases and 5 bases, with 24 bases remaining between them. The PCR used 60 Vbeta and 13 Jbeta primers. Some clones are missing from TCRdb's copy, which holds only in-frame ones; the method was immunoSEQ multiplex PCR. The repertoire has over 95,000 clones, 77% of them found once; the top ten carry approximately 11%. The data were taken from a study of cytomegalovirus exposure and HLA in healthy donors. The sample taken for sequencing was PBMCs. The receptor was isolated from a man aged 35 to 55 in good health and CMV-seropositive. The chain is built from TRBV4-1 and TRBJ2-1, with a possible D match to TRBD1 (5 bases). In DNA form, the CDR3 reads TGCGCCAGCAGCCGAATCCCCTTTACAGGCCCATCCAACAATGAGCAGTTCTTC. Amino acid sequence: CASSRIPFTGPSNNEQFF.